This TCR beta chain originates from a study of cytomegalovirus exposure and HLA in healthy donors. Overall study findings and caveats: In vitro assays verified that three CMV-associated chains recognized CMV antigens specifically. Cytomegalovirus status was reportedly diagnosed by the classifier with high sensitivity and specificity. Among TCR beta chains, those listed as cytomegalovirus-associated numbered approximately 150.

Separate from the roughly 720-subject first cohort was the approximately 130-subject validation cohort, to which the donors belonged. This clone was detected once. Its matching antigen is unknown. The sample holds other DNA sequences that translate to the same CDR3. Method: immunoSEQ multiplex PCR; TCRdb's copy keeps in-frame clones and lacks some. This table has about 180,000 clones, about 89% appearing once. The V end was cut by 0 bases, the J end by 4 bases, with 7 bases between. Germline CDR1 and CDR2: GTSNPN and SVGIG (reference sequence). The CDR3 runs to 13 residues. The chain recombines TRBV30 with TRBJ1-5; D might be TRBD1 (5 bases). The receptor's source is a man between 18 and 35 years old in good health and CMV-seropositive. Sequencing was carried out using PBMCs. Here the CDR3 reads CAWSVRGNQPQHF. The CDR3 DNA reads TGTGCCTGGAGTGTAAGGGGTAATCAGCCCCAGCATTTT. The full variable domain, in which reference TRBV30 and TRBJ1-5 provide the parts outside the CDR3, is SQTIHQWPATLVQPVGSPLSLECTVEGTSNPNLYWYRQAAGRGLQLLFYSVGIGQISSEVPQNLSASRPQDRQFILSSKKLLLSDSGFYLCAWSVRGNQPQHFGDGTRLSIL.